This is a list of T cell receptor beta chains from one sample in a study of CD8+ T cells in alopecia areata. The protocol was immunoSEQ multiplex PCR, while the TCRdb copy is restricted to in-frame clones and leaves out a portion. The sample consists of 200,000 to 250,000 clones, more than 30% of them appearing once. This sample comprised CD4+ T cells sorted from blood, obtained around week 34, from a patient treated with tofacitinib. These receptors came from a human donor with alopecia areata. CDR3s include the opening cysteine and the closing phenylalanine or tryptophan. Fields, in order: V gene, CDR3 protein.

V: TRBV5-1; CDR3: CASSLTAGGSNQPQHF
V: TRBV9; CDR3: CASSVEGAGEGYTF
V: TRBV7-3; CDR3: CASSSLAGSGTGELFF
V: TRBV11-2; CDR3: CASSLSGQFNQPQHF
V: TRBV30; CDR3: CAWSGSGSKNEKLFF
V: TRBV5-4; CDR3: CASSPRAGATGELFF
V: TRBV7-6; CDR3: CASSPTRNNYGYTF
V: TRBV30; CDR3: CASHGTGGNYGYTF
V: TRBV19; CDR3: CASSIVQANIQYF
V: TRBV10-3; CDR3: CAIPGGSGANNEQFF
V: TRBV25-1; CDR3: CASSGLANYNEQFF
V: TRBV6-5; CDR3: CASLDRGRTNYGYTF
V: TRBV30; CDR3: CAGKPGQFNEKLFF
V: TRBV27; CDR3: CASSPTSGTPYF
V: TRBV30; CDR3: CAWSVYGYTQYF
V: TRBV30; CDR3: CAWSTKGGNQPQHF
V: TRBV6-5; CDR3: CASSTLGGYNEQFF
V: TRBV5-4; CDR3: CASSRGLAGPNTDTQYF
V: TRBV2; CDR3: CASSRTGGAGELFF
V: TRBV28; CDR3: CASTGSGRANTGELFF
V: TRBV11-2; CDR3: CASSLDSFSYNEQFF
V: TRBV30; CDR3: CAWSRGLADYNEQFF
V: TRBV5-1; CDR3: CASTSASGTDTQYF
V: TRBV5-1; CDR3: CASSSDWTTGELFF
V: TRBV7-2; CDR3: CASSRTLTQPQHF
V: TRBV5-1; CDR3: CASSLESTQETQYF
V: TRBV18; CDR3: CASSPPGPSGEKLFF
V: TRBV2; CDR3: CASSGRLADYDDEQFF
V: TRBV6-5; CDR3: CASTRERRNTEAFF
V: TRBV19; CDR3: CASRDSGGPDTQYF
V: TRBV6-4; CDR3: CASSQEGTGYGYTF
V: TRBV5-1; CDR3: CASSLATGQKYNEQFF
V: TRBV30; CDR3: CAWTLDSNQPQHF
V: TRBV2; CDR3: CASSEESFGYTF
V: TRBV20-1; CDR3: CSALFGEQFF
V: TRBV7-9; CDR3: CASSPQREITDTQYF
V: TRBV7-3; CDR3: CASSPNQGINTGELFF